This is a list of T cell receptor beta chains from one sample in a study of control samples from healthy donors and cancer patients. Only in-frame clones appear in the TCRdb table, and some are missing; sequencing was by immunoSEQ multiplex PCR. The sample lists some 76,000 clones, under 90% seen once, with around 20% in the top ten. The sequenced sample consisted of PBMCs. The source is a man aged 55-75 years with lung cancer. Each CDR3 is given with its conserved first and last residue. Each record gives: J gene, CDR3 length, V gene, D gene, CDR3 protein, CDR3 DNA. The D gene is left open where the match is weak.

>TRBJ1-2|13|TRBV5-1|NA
CASSLDGDYGYTF
TGCGCCAGCAGCTTGGACGGGGACTATGGCTACACCTTC
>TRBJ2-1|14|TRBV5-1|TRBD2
CASSSTWAGGQEFF
TGCGCCAGCAGCTCCACGTGGGCGGGGGGTCAGGAGTTCTTC
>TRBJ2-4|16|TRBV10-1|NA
CASSESRGWDKNIQYF
TGCGCCAGCAGTGAGAGTAGAGGATGGGACAAAAACATTCAGTACTTC
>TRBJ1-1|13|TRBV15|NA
CATSRQGGTEAFF
TGTGCCACCAGCAGACAGGGAGGCACTGAAGCTTTCTTT
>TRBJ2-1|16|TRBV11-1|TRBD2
CASSTILAGGHNEQFF
TGTGCCAGCAGCACAATACTAGCGGGGGGACACAATGAGCAGTTCTTC
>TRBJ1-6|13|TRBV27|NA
CASSFSSHSPLHF
TGTGCCAGCAGTTTTTCGTCCCATTCACCCCTCCACTTT
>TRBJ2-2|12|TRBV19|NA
CASSRGDGELFF
TGTGCCAGTTCAAGGGGGGACGGGGAGCTGTTTTTT
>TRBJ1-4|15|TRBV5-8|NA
CASSSGRALNEKLFF
TGTGCCAGCAGCTCGGGACGGGCGCTGAATGAAAAACTGTTTTTT
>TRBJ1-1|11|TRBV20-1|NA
CSADKNTEAFF
TGCAGTGCGGACAAGAACACTGAAGCTTTCTTT
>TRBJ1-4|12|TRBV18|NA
CASSPQAEGLFF
TGTGCCAGCTCACCACAGGCGGAGGGACTGTTTTTT